These 27 T cell receptor beta chains were all obtained from the same sample, sequenced in a study of cytomegalovirus exposure and HLA in healthy donors. A multiplex PCR was run with 60 Vbeta primers and 13 Jbeta primers. This table comes from immunoSEQ multiplex PCR, and its TCRdb copy is limited to in-frame clones, with some not included. This table has roughly 180,000 clones, roughly 80% appearing once. Sequences were obtained from PBMCs. Source of these receptors: a man in his thirties or forties in good health and CMV-seronegative.

The CDR3 loop is CASSLGTGADTQYF. CDR3 nucleotide sequence: TGTGCCAGCAGCTTGGGAACAGGGGCAGATACGCAGTATTTT. The chain employs TRBV7-2 and TRBJ2-3, with TRBD1 identical over 7 bases. This CDR3 is 14 amino acids long. The junction had 4 bases not matched to a gene; V was cut back by 3 bases and J by 4 bases. CDR1 is SGHTA and CDR2 is FQGNSA in the germline V gene.

This chain links TRBV23-1 with TRBJ2-7; 10 bases map to TRBD2. TRBV23-1 is labeled an ORF, and its function is uncertain. This CDR3 spans 19 amino acids. J gave up 0 bases and V 0 bases, and 11 bases lay outside the gene matches. The chain's CDR3 is CASSQSYVLAGDRSYEQYF. As DNA, the CDR3 is TGCGCCAGCAGTCAATCGTATGTCCTAGCGGGAGACCGCTCCTACGAGCAGTACTTC.

This clone is a singleton in its sample. This sequence joins TRBV5-1 and TRBJ1-4; possibly TRBD1 for D (6 bases). Trimming pared 4 bases from V and 7 bases from J, leaving 14 bases between. The CDR3 is made up of 14 amino acids. Germline V gives CDR1 SGHRS, CDR2 YFSETQ. The CDR3 nucleotides are TGCGCCAGCAGCACAGGGCTGTTCGGTGAAAAACTGTTTTTT. It is translated as CASSTGLFGEKLFF.

This clone came up once. The chain joins TRBV6-5 to TRBJ2-3; D not certain. Trimming left V 4 bases short and J 4 bases short, with 12 bases between. Germline V lookup: CDR1 MNHEY, CDR2 SVGAGI. The CDR3 length is 14 residues. CDR3 loop: CASSSPSTADTQYF. In DNA, the CDR3 is TGTGCCAGCAGTTCCCCCTCCACTGCAGATACGCAGTATTTT.

The chain combines TRBV2 with TRBJ1-4, with D tentatively TRBD1 (6 bases). The CDR3 is 14 residues long. Trimming removed 4 bases at V and 2 bases at J, with 8 bases between. CDR1 SNHLY and CDR2 FYNNEI come from the germline V gene. The CDR3: CASSATGTNEKLFF. CDR3 nucleotide sequence: TGTGCCAGCAGTGCGACAGGCACTAATGAAAAACTGTTTTTT.

The chain couples TRBV5-1 to TRBJ1-1; the match to TRBD1 covers 9 bases. With 4 bases clipped from V and 7 bases from J, the junction kept 8 bases outside the gene matches. Germline CDR1 and CDR2: SGHRS and YFSETQ. The CDR3 consists of 14 residues. CDR3 residues: CASSHDRGDVEAFF. CDR3 sequence (DNA): TGCGCCAGCAGCCACGACAGGGGGGATGTTGAAGCTTTCTTT.

The CDR3 region has the DNA TGTGCCAGTTCCCGGGACTACAATGAGCAGTTCTTC. This encodes CASSRDYNEQFF. The chain has TRBV19 and TRBJ2-1; possibly TRBD2 for D (5 bases). From germline, CDR1 is LNHDA and CDR2 SQIVND (reference sequence). The CDR3 has 12 amino acids. V was trimmed by 8 bases and J by 3 bases, leaving 8 bases between them.

With regard to this clone: Because it lacks the conserved phenylalanine or tryptophan at the end, this CDR3 is likely a read error. No DNA is shown, since the ends of the CDR3 on it are uncertain; the CDR3 is the one TCRdb lists. This chain joins TRBV20-1 and TRBJ1-1; the D call TRBD1 from the table was never checked on the DNA. Inclusive of both ends, the CDR3 amounts to 10 amino acids. The germline CDR1 and CDR2 sequences are DFQATT and SNEGSKA (reference sequence). The CDR3 region is CSASPSVASG.

The chain has TRBV11-2 and TRBJ1-1, with D unresolved. CDR3 length equals 13 residues. Germline-derived CDR1 and CDR2 are SGHAT and FQNNGV. Trimming shortened V by 1 base and J by 1 base, and 4 bases separated the two germline ends. This CDR3 is CASSLAGNTEAFF. CDR3 sequence (DNA): TGTGCCAGCAGCTTAGCAGGGAACACTGAAGCTTTCTTT.

The chain links TRBV11-2 to TRBJ1-2; 10 nucleotides match TRBD1. The CDR3 consists of 16 residues. CDR1 SGHAT and CDR2 FQNNGV come from the germline V gene. V trimming: 5 bases; J trimming: 5 bases; junction bases outside the gene matches: 11. CDR3 bases: TGTGCCAGCAGCCCCGCCCCGGGACAGGGGCATTATGGCTACACCTTC. It codes for CASSPAPGQGHYGYTF.

The chain employs TRBV28 and TRBJ1-5; D is unresolved. The CDR3 has 14 amino acids. CDR1 MDHEN and CDR2 SYDVKM come from the germline V gene. V was shortened by 6 bases and J by 2 bases, with 11 bases between the two germline ends. Written as DNA, the CDR3 is TGTGCCAGCAGAGTCCCCGGGGGCAATCAGCCCCAGCATTTT. As protein: CASRVPGGNQPQHF. Full variable domain (remainder filled in from reference TRBV28 and TRBJ1-5): DVKVTQSSRYLVKRTGEKVFLECVQDMDHENMFWYRQDPGLGLRLIYFSYDVKMKEKGDIPEGYSVSREKKERFSLILESASTNQTSMYLCASRVPGGNQPQHFGDGTRLSIL.

CDR3 in amino acids: CASSQKPQENTEAFF. For the CDR3, the DNA is TGTGCCAGCAGCCAAAAACCACAGGAGAACACTGAAGCTTTCTTT. The rearrangement joins TRBV14 to TRBJ1-1, with a tentative D call TRBD1 (5 bases). CDR1 and CDR2 from the germline V gene are SGHDN and FVKESK. V lost 2 bases, J lost 1 base, and 11 bases lay in between. The CDR3 length is 15 residues.

The J gene is TRBJ2-2, the V gene TRBV2; a weak D match, TRBD1 (6 bases). The CDR3 loop spans 15 amino acids. Germline V gene data show CDR1 as SNHLY and CDR2 as FYNNEI. V gave up 6 bases and J gave up 4 bases, with 15 bases separating them. The CDR3 sequence: CASRIQGLGTGELFF. CDR3 DNA: TGTGCCAGCAGGATACAGGGTTTAGGCACCGGGGAGCTGTTTTTT.

This clone appeared a few times. This chain joins TRBV10-1 and TRBJ2-3; D remains unclear. With 5 bases removed from V and 0 bases from J, the gap between germline ends came to 9 bases. Germline values: CDR1 WNHNN, CDR2 SYGVQD (reference sequence). The CDR3 is made up of 14 amino acids. CDR3 sequence: CASSLSASTDTQYF. The CDR3 DNA reads as TGCGCCAGCAGTCTATCTGCCAGCACAGATACGCAGTATTTT.

The V and J genes are TRBV9 and TRBJ2-1; 12 bases match TRBD1. Per germline, CDR1 SGDLS and CDR2 YYNGEE. The CDR3 consists of 16 residues. V lost 4 bases and J lost 7; bases outside the gene matches: 9. The CDR3 DNA is TGTGCCAGCAGCCCCATAGGGACAGGGGGCAGGAATGAGCAGTTCTTC. This translates into CASSPIGTGGRNEQFF.

The chain carries TRBV5-1 and TRBJ2-5, with TRBD2 as a possible D gene (6 bases). The CDR3 consists of 16 residues. The germline gives CDR1 SGHRS, CDR2 YFSETQ. Trimming pared 5 bases from V and 5 bases from J, leaving 22 bases between. Written as DNA, the CDR3 is TGCGCCAGCAGGATGGCGCGGGGAGCCTACCCGGAGACCCAGTACTTC. It is translated as CASRMARGAYPETQYF.

This clone has only one observation. The gene calls are TRBV5-1 and TRBJ1-4; D is possibly TRBD1 (6 bases). V lost 4 bases and J 8 bases, leaving 15 bases between the germline ends. CDR3 length: 14 amino acids. Germline assignment: CDR1 SGHRS and CDR2 YFSETQ. DNA of the CDR3: TGCGCCAGCAGCCTACAGGGAAGAGGCGAAAAACTGTTTTTT. Amino acids: CASSLQGRGEKLFF. Filled out from reference TRBV5-1 and TRBJ1-4, the complete variable domain reads KAGVTQTPRYLIKTRGQQVTLSCSPISGHRSVSWYQQTPGQGLQFLFEYFSETQRNKGNFPGRFSGRQFSNSRSEMNVSTLELGDSALYLCASSLQGRGEKLFFGSGTQLSVL.

The chain uses TRBV6-5 and TRBJ2-5; the D gene is possibly TRBD2 (5 bases). This CDR3 region has 15 residues. The V end was cut by 1 base, the J end by 5 bases, with 14 bases between. Germline loops: CDR1 MNHEY, CDR2 SVGAGI. CDR3 nucleotides: TGTGCCAGCAGTTACTTTTCACGGGGTGGGGAGACCCAGTACTTC. As protein: CASSYFSRGGETQYF.

The chain employs TRBV7-9 and TRBJ2-5; D may be TRBD2 (6 bases). Germline V gene sequence: CDR1 SEHNR, CDR2 FQNEAQ (reference sequence). The CDR3 is 15 residues long. V lost 2 bases, J lost 5 bases, and 15 bases lay in between. In nucleotides, the CDR3 is TGTGCCAGCAGCTTATCTCGGGGACTCGGGGAGACCCAGTACTTC. This translates into CASSLSRGLGETQYF.

The chain links TRBV6-5 to TRBJ2-7; D is unresolved. Germline-derived CDR1 and CDR2 are MNHEY and SVGAGI. V was cut by 3 bases and J by 3 bases, with 15 bases left in between. This CDR3 has 15 residues. The CDR3 DNA is TGTGCCAGCAGTTATCGGCTGAATTCGGGCTACGAGCAGTACTTC. Translation: CASSYRLNSGYEQYF.

The V gene is TRBV10-3, the J gene TRBJ2-1, with TRBD1 matching 10 bases. Germline assignment: CDR1 ENHRY and CDR2 SYGVKD. Germline trimming cut 6 bases from V and 1 base from J; bases unmatched to any gene: 3. This CDR3 contains 15 residues. The CDR3 spells CAISEDRGSYNEQFF. The CDR3 DNA reads TGTGCCATCAGCGAGGACAGGGGGTCCTACAATGAGCAGTTCTTC.

This clone was seen only a few times. The chain employs TRBV5-6 and TRBJ1-3; D gene ambiguous. The CDR3 spans 14 residues. V was shortened by 2 bases and J by 0 bases, with 6 bases between the two germline ends. CDR1 and CDR2 (germline): SGHDT, YYEEEE. As DNA, the CDR3 is TGTGCCAGCAGCTTCTACCTCTCTGGAAACACCATATATTTT. Translation gives CASSFYLSGNTIYF.

The rearrangement joins TRBV18 to TRBJ1-5; no firm D call. Germline V CDR1 and CDR2: KGHSH, LQKENI. The CDR3 is 16 residues long. Deletions cut 1 base from V and 0 bases from J, with 10 bases between. CDR3 in DNA: TGTGCCAGCTCACCACGAGGGCACACTAGCAATCAGCCCCAGCATTTT. Translated, it gives CASSPRGHTSNQPQHF.

This sequence joins TRBV11-3 and TRBJ1-1; 7 nucleotides line up with TRBD1. From germline, CDR1 is SGHNT and CDR2 YENEEA. This CDR3 is 17 amino acids long. The ends lost 4 bases at V and 1 base at J; junction bases unmatched: 12. CDR3: CASSSPPQGVQNTEAFF. CDR3 DNA sequence: TGTGCCAGCAGCTCCCCCCCCCAGGGGGTGCAGAACACTGAAGCTTTCTTT. Full variable domain (missing parts from reference TRBV11-3 and TRBJ1-1): EAGVVQSPRYKIIEKKQPVAFWCNPISGHNTLYWYLQNLGQGPELLIRYENEEAVDDSQLPKDRFSAERLKGVDSTLKIQPAELGDSAVYLCASSSPPQGVQNTEAFFGQGTRLTVV.

This clone was counted only a few times. J is TRBJ2-1 and V is TRBV7-9; TRBD2 aligns across 9 bases. The length of the CDR3 is 17 residues. Germline V CDR1 and CDR2: SEHNR, FQNEAQ (reference sequence). V gave up 2 bases and J gave up 0 bases; unmatched junction bases: 5. Here the CDR3 reads CASSLRAGGLSYNEQFF. The CDR3 DNA sequence: TGTGCCAGCAGCTTACGGGCGGGGGGGCTCTCCTACAATGAGCAGTTCTTC.

This sequence joins TRBV20-1 and TRBJ1-2; TRBD1 agrees at 8 bases. The V segment lost 7 bases and the J segment 8 bases; nucleotides outside the gene matches: 3. Per the germline V gene, CDR1 is DFQATT and CDR2 is SNEGSKA (reference sequence). This CDR3 has 10 residues. This chain's CDR3 is CSGDRGGYTF. The CDR3 coding sequence is TGCAGTGGCGACAGGGGCGGCTACACCTTC.

This rearrangement joins TRBV4-1 to TRBJ1-1; D gene unclear. The CDR3 loop spans 16 amino acids. The V gene's germline CDR1 is MGHRA and CDR2 YSYEKL. V was clipped by 4 bases and J by 0 bases, with 15 bases between them. CDR3 bases: TGCGCCAGCAGCCCTAACCCGGGGTGGATGAACACTGAAGCTTTCTTT. It codes for CASSPNPGWMNTEAFF.